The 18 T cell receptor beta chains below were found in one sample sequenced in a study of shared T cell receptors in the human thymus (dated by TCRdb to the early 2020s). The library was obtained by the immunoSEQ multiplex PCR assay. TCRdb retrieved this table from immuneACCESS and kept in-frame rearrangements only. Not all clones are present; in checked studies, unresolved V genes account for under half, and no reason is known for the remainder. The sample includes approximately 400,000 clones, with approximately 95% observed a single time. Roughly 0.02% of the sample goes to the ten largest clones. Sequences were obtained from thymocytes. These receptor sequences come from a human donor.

The CDR3 spells CATNHSEDGQFF. The CDR3, as DNA: TGTGCCACTAACCACTCAGAGGACGGGCAGTTCTTC. The chain couples TRBV5-5 to TRBJ2-1; no clear D gene. V was trimmed by 9 bases and J by 12 bases, leaving 19 bases between them. The CDR3 runs to 12 residues. CDR1 is SGHKS and CDR2 is YYEKEE in the germline V gene (reference sequence).

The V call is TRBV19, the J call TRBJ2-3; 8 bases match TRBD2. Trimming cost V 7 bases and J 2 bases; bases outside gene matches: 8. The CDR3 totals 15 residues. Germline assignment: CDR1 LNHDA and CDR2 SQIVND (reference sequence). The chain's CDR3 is CASTLTSEDTDTQYF. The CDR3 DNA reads TGTGCCAGTACCCTGACTAGCGAGGACACAGATACGCAGTATTTT.

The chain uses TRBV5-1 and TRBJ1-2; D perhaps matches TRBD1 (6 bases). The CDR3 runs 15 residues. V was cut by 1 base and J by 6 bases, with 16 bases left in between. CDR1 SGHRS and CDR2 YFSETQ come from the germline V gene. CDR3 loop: CASSLCTGCRHGYTF. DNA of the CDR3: TGCGCCAGCAGCTTGTGTACAGGGTGCCGTCATGGCTACACCTTC.

The CDR3 sequence is CASSPLLGQANTEAFF. Written as DNA, the CDR3 is TGTGCCAGCAGCCCCTTGTTAGGGCAGGCCAACACTGAAGCTTTCTTT. V is TRBV11-2 and J is TRBJ1-1; no definite D call. The CDR3 sequence is 16 residues long. Germline CDR1 and CDR2: SGHAT and FQNNGV. Trimming shortened V by 5 bases and J by 2 bases, and 18 bases separated the two germline ends.

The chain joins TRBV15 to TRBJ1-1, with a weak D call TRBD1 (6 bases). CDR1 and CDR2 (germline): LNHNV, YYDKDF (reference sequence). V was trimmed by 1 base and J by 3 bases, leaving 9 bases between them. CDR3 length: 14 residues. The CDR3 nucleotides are TGTGCCACCAGCAGAGGAGGGGGGGACACTGAAGCTTTCTTT. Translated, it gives CATSRGGGDTEAFF. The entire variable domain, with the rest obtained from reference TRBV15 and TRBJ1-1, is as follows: DAMVIQNPRYQVTQFGKPVTLSCSQTLNHNVMYWYQQKSSQAPKLLFHYYDKDFNNEADTPDNFQSRRPNTSFCFLDIRSPGLGDTAMYLCATSRGGGDTEAFFGQGTRLTVV.

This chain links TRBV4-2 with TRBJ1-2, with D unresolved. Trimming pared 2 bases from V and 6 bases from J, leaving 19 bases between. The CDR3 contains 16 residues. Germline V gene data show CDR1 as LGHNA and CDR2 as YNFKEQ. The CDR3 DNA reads TGTGCCAGCAGCCAACCCTCGCACGGGGAGGTTAATGGCTACACCTTC. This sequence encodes CASSQPSHGEVNGYTF.

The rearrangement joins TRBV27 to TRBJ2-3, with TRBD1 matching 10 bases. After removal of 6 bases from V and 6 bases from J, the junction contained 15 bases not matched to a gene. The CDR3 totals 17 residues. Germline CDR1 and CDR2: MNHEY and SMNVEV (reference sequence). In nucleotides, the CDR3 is TGTGCCAGCAGACTATCTCCTAGGGGGACAGGGGCCGATACGCAGTATTTT. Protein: CASRLSPRGTGADTQYF.

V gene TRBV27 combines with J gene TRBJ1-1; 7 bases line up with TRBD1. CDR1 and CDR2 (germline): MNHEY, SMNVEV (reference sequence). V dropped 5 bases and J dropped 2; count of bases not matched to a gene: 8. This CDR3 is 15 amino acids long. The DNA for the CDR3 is TGTGCCAGCAGTCCCAGGGGGGGCTATAACACTGAAGCTTTCTTT. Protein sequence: CASSPRGGYNTEAFF.

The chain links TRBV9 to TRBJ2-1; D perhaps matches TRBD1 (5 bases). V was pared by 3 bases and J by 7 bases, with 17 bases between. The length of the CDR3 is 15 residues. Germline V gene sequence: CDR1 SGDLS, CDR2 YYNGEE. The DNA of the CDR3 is TGTGCCAGCAGCGCCCAACCGACAGTTTCGAATGAGCAGTTCTTC. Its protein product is CASSAQPTVSNEQFF.

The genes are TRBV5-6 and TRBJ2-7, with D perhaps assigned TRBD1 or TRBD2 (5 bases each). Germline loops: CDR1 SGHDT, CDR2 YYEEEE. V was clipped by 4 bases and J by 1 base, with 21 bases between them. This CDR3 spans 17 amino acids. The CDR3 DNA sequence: TGTGCCAGCAGCCCGGAGAGGGGCTGGTGGGATTCCTACGAGCAGTACTTC. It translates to CASSPERGWWDSYEQYF. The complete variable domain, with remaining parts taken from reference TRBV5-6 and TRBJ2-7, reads DAGVTQSPTHLIKTRGQQVTLRCSPKSGHDTVSWYQQALGQGPQFIFQYYEEEERQRGNFPDRFSGHQFPNYSSELNVNALLLGDSALYLCASSPERGWWDSYEQYFGPGTRLTVT.

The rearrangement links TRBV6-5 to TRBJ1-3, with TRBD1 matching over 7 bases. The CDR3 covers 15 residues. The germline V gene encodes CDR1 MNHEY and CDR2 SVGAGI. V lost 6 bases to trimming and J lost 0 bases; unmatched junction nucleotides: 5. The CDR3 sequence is CASSPGDSSGNTIYF. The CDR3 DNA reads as TGTGCCAGCAGCCCTGGGGACAGCTCTGGAAACACCATATATTTT.

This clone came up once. The CDR3 DNA follows: TGTGCCAGCAGCCCCCGAGCGGGACGGGGCTCGGAAGAGACCCAGTACTTC. It codes for CASSPRAGRGSEETQYF. The V call is TRBV5-6, the J call TRBJ2-5; 7 bases are a match to TRBD2. CDR1 and CDR2 from the germline V gene are SGHDT and YYEEEE. The V gene end was trimmed by 4 bases and the J gene end by 3 bases; junction bases not matched to a gene: 15. The CDR3 length is 17 residues.

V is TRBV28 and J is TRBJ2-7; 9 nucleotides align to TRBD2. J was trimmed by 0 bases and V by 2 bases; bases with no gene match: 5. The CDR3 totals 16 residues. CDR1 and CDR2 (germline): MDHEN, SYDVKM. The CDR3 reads CASSLGMGLASYEQYF. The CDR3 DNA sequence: TGTGCCAGCAGTTTAGGGATGGGACTAGCCTCCTACGAGCAGTACTTC. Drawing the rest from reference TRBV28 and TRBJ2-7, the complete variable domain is DVKVTQSSRYLVKRTGEKVFLECVQDMDHENMFWYRQDPGLGLRLIYFSYDVKMKEKGDIPEGYSVSREKKERFSLILESASTNQTSMYLCASSLGMGLASYEQYFGPGTRLTVT.

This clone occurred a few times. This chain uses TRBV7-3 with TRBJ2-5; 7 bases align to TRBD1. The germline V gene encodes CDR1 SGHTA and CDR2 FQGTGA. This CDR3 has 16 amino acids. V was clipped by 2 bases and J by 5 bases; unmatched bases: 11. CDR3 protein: CASSLPSDRTHETQYF. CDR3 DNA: TGTGCCAGCAGCTTACCCTCGGACAGGACTCATGAGACCCAGTACTTC.

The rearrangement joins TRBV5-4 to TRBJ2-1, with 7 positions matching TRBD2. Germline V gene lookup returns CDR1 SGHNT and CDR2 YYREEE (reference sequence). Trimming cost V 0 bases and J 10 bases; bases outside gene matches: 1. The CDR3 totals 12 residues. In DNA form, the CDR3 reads TGTGCCAGCAGCTTGGCGGGAGGAGAGCAGTTCTTC. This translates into CASSLAGGEQFF.

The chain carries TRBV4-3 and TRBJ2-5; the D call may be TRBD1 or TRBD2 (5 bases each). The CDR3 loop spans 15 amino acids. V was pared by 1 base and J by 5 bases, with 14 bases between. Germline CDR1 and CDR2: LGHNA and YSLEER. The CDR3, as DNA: TGCGCCAGCAGCCAAGTCCGAGGGGTTGAGGAGACCCAGTACTTC. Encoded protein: CASSQVRGVEETQYF.

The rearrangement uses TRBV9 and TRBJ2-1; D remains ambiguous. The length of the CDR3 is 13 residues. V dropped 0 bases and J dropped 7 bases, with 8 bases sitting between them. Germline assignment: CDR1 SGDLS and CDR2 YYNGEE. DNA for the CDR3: TGTGCCAGCAGCGTAGCTCTCGGGAATGAGCAGTTCTTC. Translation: CASSVALGNEQFF.

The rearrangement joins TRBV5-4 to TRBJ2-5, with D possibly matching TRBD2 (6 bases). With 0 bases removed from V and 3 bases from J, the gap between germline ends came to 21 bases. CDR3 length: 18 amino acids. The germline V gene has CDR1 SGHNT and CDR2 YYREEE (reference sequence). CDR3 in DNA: TGTGCCAGCAGCTTGGACGCTTCGCGGGGTTACACCGAAGAGACCCAGTACTTC. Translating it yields CASSLDASRGYTEETQYF.